This T cell receptor beta chain was observed in a study of CD8+ T cells in alopecia areata. In the study overall: A regimen of oral tofacitinib, 5 to 10 mg twice daily, was given to treated patients. Study findings and constraints: Only a single nonresponder existed, so baseline CD8+ expansion links stay unclear. Tofacitinib significantly brought down scalp clonality and expanded CD8+ clones among top 100.

Treatment indicated: oral pan-JAK inhibitor, 5-10 mg twice daily. Patients with alopecia areata provided lesional scalp punch biopsies as well as peripheral blood. Germline V gene lookup returns CDR1 SQVTM and CDR2 ANQGSEA. Deletions cut 7 bases from V and 0 bases from J, with 13 bases between. The CDR3 is made up of 13 amino acids. Reverse transcription of extracted RNA yielded cDNA, which provided the sequencing template. Measured with immunoSEQ multiplex PCR; TCRdb has only the in-frame clones, and not every one. The table lists 170,000 or so clones, about three fifths of them singletons. This clone turned up a few times. Its antigen is not identified.

This chain joins TRBV29-1 and TRBJ2-7; D is ambiguous. Here the sequenced sample was CD8+ T cells sorted from blood, taken at week 24, from a patient treated with tofacitinib. The source of this sequence is a human donor with alopecia areata. The CDR3 DNA follows: TGCAGCGCCACGGACGGTAGCTCCTACGAGCAGTACTTC. It is translated as CSATDGSSYEQYF.